Described below is a single T cell receptor beta chain sequence and its context. The record originates from a study of sequential checkpoint blockade in melanoma. Treatment indicated: randomized to nivolumab then ipilimumab (arm A) or the reverse (arm B). Patients had received no earlier DNA-damaging chemotherapy. The ends lost 4 bases at V and 3 bases at J; junction bases unmatched: 5. Germline V lookup: CDR1 LNHDA, CDR2 SQIVND (reference sequence). This CDR3 is 15 amino acids long. Repertoires were generated with immunoSEQ multiplex PCR, while TCRdb's copy carries only in-frame clones and drops some. The sample has around 37,000 clones, roughly 32% seen once.

The chain uses TRBV19 and TRBJ1-3; 8 nucleotides match TRBD1. The clonotype originates from a human donor with melanoma. The sequences come from tumor tissue (inferred from file names), collected from a patient given nivolumab and ipilimumab in sequence. In DNA form, the CDR3 reads TGTGCCAGTAGTAGACGGACAGGGTATGGAAACACCATATATTTT. It is translated as CASSRRTGYGNTIYF. Combining the CDR3 with reference TRBV19 and TRBJ1-3 gives the whole variable domain DGGITQSPKYLFRKEGQNVTLSCEQNLNHDAMYWYRQDPGQGLRLIYYSQIVNDFQKGDIAEGYSVSREKKESFPLTVTSAQKNPTAFYLCASSRRTGYGNTIYFGEGSWLTVV.